This paragraph covers one T cell receptor beta chain sequence. Its matching antigen is unknown. Profiled with immunoSEQ multiplex PCR; TCRdb holds only in-frame clones, not every one. The table has roughly 660,000 clones, around 90% seen once. The sample originates from a study of shared clonotypes between healthy human individuals. Background on the study: Per donor, CD8 memory used one plate, CD8 naive used two, CD4 memory used three and CD4 naive used three. Overall study results and limits: The small donor group covered limited genetic and exposure diversity. Generally, estimated richness proved larger in naive subsets than it did in memory subsets.

This CDR3 region has 16 residues. V shed 5 bases and J 6 bases; nucleotides not matched to a gene: 13. Germline values: CDR1 SNHLY, CDR2 FYNNEI. Material: memory CD8+ T cells from PBMCs. Subset given: CD45RO+ cells pooled with CCR7-negative TemRA cells. The chain is built from TRBV2 and TRBJ2-1, with 7 bases that match TRBD2. The receptor comes from a young man in good health. Some clones in this sample may be carry-over from other donors' samples. Here the CDR3 reads CASSWASGEGPNEQFF. The CDR3 DNA reads as TGTGCCAGCAGTTGGGCGAGCGGGGAGGGCCCCAATGAGCAGTTCTTC.